A single sample is the source of the 16 T cell receptor beta chains below, sequenced in a study of blood T cell repertoires in COVID-19 (dated by TCRdb to 2020 to 2022). The library was prepared using the immunoSEQ multiplex PCR assay. This immuneACCESS table, as held by TCRdb, lists in-frame sequences with V and J called but not all clones. Of the missing ones, under half trace to an unresolved V gene in checked studies; the others have no known cause. In this sample the table shows about 160,000 clones, about 86% of which occur a single time. The ten top clones hold roughly 7% of the sample. The specimen sequenced was peripheral blood. These receptors were collected from a man aged 45 to 65 with active or convalescent COVID-19.

V and J are TRBV6-2 or TRBV6-3 and TRBJ1-2; D is unresolved. V was pared by 0 bases and J by 3 bases, with 8 bases between. CDR1 MNHEY and CDR2 SVGEGT come from the germline V gene. The CDR3 spans 14 residues. The CDR3 DNA follows: TGTGCCAGCAGTTACTCCCTCTCGGACTATGGCTACACCTTC. The encoded protein is CASSYSLSDYGYTF.

CDR3 nucleotide sequence: TGTGCCAGCAGCTCGGGAGAGCGTAGAGAGCAGTACTTC. Its translation is CASSSGERREQYF. The genes are TRBV7-9 and TRBJ2-7; a weak D match, TRBD2 (6 bases). The ends were cut back, 4 bases at V and 7 bases at J, with 14 bases in the middle. The CDR3 totals 13 residues. Germline V CDR1 and CDR2: SEHNR, FQNEAQ (reference sequence). The whole variable domain, filled in from reference TRBV7-9 and TRBJ2-7, reads DTGVSQNPRHKITKRGQNVTFRCDPISEHNRLYWYRQTLGQGPEFLTYFQNEAQLEKSRLLSDRFSAERPKGSFSTLEIQRTEQGDSAMYLCASSSGERREQYFGPGTRLTVT.

This clone was seen once. V usage is TRBV2 and J usage is TRBJ2-1; D gene unclear. The germline V and J ends were trimmed by 6 bases and 8 bases, with 11 bases remaining between them. The CDR3 consists of 12 residues. The germline CDR1 and CDR2 sequences are SNHLY and FYNNEI. DNA for the CDR3: TGTGCCAGCAGCCCTAACCGGGATGAGCAGTTCTTC. This codes for CASSPNRDEQFF.

CDR3: CASRGQGRGNTIYF. The CDR3, as DNA: TGCGCCAGCAGAGGACAGGGGAGGGGAAACACCATATATTTT. The gene calls are TRBV5-1 and TRBJ1-3, with 9 nucleotides matching TRBD1. The V and J ends lost 5 bases and 4 bases, in that order; junction bases with no gene match: 4. Germline CDR1 reads SGHRS; CDR2 reads YFSETQ. The CDR3 length is 14 residues.

The chain has TRBV9 and TRBJ1-4, with D perhaps TRBD1 (5 bases). The ends were cut back, 2 bases at V and 1 base at J, with 9 bases in the middle. The length of the CDR3 is 15 residues. Germline V gene lookup returns CDR1 SGDLS and CDR2 YYNGEE. The CDR3 sequence: CASSVGHGTNEKLFF. In DNA, the CDR3 is TGTGCCAGCAGCGTCGGACACGGAACTAATGAAAAACTGTTTTTT.

J is TRBJ2-3 and V is TRBV7-9; weak D call: TRBD1 (6 bases). Looked up from germline, CDR1 is SEHNR and CDR2 is FQNEAQ (reference sequence). This CDR3 has 17 residues. The V and J ends lost 3 bases and 5 bases respectively, with 21 bases between them. The CDR3 region is CASSFRPGGQGLDTQYF. The CDR3 DNA reads as TGTGCCAGCAGCTTCAGACCCGGAGGTCAGGGGTTAGATACGCAGTATTTT.

The sample holds a few counts of this clone. This chain connects TRBV7-6 to TRBJ2-3, with TRBD2 identical over 7 bases. Germline V CDR1 and CDR2: SGHVS, FNYEAQ. The J segment lost 1 base and the V segment lost 1 base, leaving 8 bases of the junction unmatched. This CDR3 spans 17 amino acids. CDR3 nucleotides: TGTGCCAGCAGCTTAGAGGCCCGCGGGAGAGGCACAGATACGCAGTATTTT. It encodes CASSLEARGRGTDTQYF.

The V call is TRBV9, the J call TRBJ1-6; 9 nucleotides align to TRBD1. The germline gives CDR1 SGDLS, CDR2 YYNGEE. The CDR3 runs 14 residues. Unmatched junction bases numbered 11, after V lost 4 bases and J lost 15 bases. The CDR3 protein is CASSPGTGIPYLHF. Written as DNA, the CDR3 is TGTGCCAGCAGCCCCGGGACAGGGATCCCCTACCTCCACTTT.

The rearrangement uses TRBV24-1 and TRBJ2-3; D is unclear. Trimming cost V 3 bases and J 2 bases, with 8 bases left between them. Germline CDR1 is KGHDR and CDR2 is SFDVKD. The CDR3 runs to 14 residues. CDR3 nucleotide sequence: TGTGCCACCAGTGATAGGCAGGTCACAGATACGCAGTATTTT. Translating it yields CATSDRQVTDTQYF.

Only a few counts were recorded for this clone. The rearrangement joins TRBV6-4 to TRBJ2-2; the D is unclear. The V and J ends lost 7 bases and 3 bases respectively, with 6 bases between them. This CDR3 contains 12 residues. From germline, CDR1 is MRHNA and CDR2 SNTAGT. Here the CDR3 DNA reads TGTGCCAGCATGGGCTACACCGGGGAGCTGTTTTTT. Translated: CASMGYTGELFF.

This clone was counted a single time. J is TRBJ2-2 and V is TRBV11-2; 7 positions agree with TRBD2. Germline V gene lookup returns CDR1 SGHAT and CDR2 FQNNGV. With V trimmed by 6 bases and J by 2 bases, 9 bases remained unmatched. This CDR3 is 16 amino acids long. The CDR3 bases are TGTGCCAGCAGGGGAGAACTAGCGCGTAACACCGGGGAGCTGTTTTTT. It encodes CASRGELARNTGELFF.

This rearrangement joins TRBV11-2 to TRBJ2-7; a possible D gene is TRBD2 (7 bases). The V gene's germline CDR1 is SGHAT and CDR2 FQNNGV. The CDR3 loop spans 12 amino acids. With 5 bases removed from V and 4 bases from J, the gap between germline ends came to 9 bases. CDR3 nucleotides: TGTGCCAGCAGCAAGGGGGGGTACGAGCAGTACTTC. It codes for CASSKGGYEQYF. Using reference TRBV11-2 and TRBJ2-7 for the parts outside the CDR3, the full variable domain is EAGVAQSPRYKIIEKRQSVAFWCNPISGHATLYWYQQILGQGPKLLIQFQNNGVVDDSQLPKDRFSAERLKGVDSTLKIQPAKLEDSAVYLCASSKGGYEQYFGPGTRLTVT.

This clone was detected once. The CDR3 DNA sequence: TGTGCCAGCTCACCATCATTGTCAGTACAAGAGACCCAGTACTTC. Protein: CASSPSLSVQETQYF. This sequence joins TRBV18 and TRBJ2-5; D is undetermined. Germline assignment: CDR1 KGHSH and CDR2 LQKENI. Deletions cut 2 bases from V and 2 bases from J, with 12 bases between. The CDR3 runs to 15 residues.

Only one count was recorded for this clone. The chain employs TRBV18 and TRBJ1-2; D unclear. CDR1 and CDR2 from the germline V gene are KGHSH and LQKENI. The V end was cut by 4 bases, the J end by 7 bases, with 16 bases between. The CDR3 is 14 residues long. The CDR3 is CASSRTGYRSGYTF. The DNA of the CDR3 is TGTGCCAGCTCACGCACCGGGTATCGGAGTGGCTACACCTTC.

This rearrangement joins TRBV19 to TRBJ2-7; 8 bases agree with TRBD2. V lost 6 bases, J lost 4 bases, and 5 bases stayed unmatched. The CDR3 is 13 amino acids. Germline V gene data show CDR1 as LNHDA and CDR2 as SQIVND (reference sequence). The CDR3 nucleotides are TGTGCCAGTAGCTCTGGGACTAGGTACGAGCAGTACTTC. This gives the protein CASSSGTRYEQYF.

This clone was recorded a few times. The V and J genes are TRBV28 and TRBJ1-2, with 7 nucleotides matching TRBD1. This CDR3 is 14 amino acids long. Trimming cost V 6 bases and J 5 bases; bases outside gene matches: 9. Germline CDR1 and CDR2: MDHEN and SYDVKM. CDR3 DNA sequence: TGTGCCAGCAGGACCGGGACAGAAGATTATGGCTACACCTTC. Encoded protein: CASRTGTEDYGYTF.